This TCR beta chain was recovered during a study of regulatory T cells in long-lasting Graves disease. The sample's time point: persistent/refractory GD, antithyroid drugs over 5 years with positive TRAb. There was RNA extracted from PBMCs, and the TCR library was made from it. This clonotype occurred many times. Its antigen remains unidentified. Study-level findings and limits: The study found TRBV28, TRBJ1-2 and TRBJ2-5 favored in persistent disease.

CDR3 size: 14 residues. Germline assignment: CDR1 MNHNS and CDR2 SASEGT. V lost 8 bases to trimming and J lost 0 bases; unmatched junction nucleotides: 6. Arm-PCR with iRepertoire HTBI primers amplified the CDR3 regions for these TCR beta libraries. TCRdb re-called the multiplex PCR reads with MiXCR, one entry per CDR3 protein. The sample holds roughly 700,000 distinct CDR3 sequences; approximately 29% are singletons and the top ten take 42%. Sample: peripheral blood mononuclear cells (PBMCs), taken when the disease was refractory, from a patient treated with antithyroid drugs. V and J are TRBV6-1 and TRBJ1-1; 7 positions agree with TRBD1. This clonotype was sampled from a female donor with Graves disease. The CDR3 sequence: CASSDRAVNTEAFF. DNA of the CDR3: TGTGCCAGCTCCGACAGGGCGGTGAACACTGAAGCTTTCTTT.